The clone carrying this T cell receptor (beta chain) occurred many times. The data are from a study of spatial heterogeneity in lung cancer. Every TCR cDNA molecule bore a unique molecular identifier. Each CDR3 protein gets one entry after TCRdb re-called the 5' RACE reads with MiXCR. Among approximately 20,000 distinct CDR3 sequences, more than 8% were seen once, and the ten largest hold 36%. Specified time point: blood at routine non-recurrence follow-up after resection. Sequencing was performed on whole RNA extracted from tumor and nontumor lung tissue, or from frozen PBMC, and the material was left unsorted. V was trimmed by 3 bases and J by 4 bases, leaving 18 bases between them. CDR1 is SQVTM and CDR2 is ANQGSEA in the germline V gene. The length of the CDR3 is 15 residues.

V and J are TRBV29-1 and TRBJ2-5; TRBD1 might be the D (6 bases). This sequence originates from a female donor with early-stage non-small cell lung cancer. This sample comprised PBMCs, obtained at follow-up. The CDR3 reads CSVEFSGGQGETQYF. The CDR3 DNA sequence: TGCAGCGTTGAGTTCAGTGGGGGCCAGGGAGAGACCCAGTACTTC.